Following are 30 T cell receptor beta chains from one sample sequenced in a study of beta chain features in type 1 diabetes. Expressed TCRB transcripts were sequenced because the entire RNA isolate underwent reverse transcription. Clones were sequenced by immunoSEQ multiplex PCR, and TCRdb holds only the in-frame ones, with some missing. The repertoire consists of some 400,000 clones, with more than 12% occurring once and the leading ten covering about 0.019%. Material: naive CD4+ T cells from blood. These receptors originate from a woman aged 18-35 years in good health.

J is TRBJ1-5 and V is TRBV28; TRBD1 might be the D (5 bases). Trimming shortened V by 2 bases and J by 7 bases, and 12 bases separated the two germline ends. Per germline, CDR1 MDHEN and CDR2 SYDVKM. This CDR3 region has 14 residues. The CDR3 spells CASSLGARRQPQHF. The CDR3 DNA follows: TGTGCCAGCAGTTTAGGGGCTAGGAGACAGCCCCAGCATTTT.

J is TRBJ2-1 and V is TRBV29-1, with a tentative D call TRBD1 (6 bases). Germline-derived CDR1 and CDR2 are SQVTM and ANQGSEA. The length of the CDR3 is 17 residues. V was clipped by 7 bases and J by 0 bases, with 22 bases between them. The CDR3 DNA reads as TGCAGCGCCCACAGGGTCTACCATACTTCCTCCTACAATGAGCAGTTCTTC. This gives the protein CSAHRVYHTSSYNEQFF.

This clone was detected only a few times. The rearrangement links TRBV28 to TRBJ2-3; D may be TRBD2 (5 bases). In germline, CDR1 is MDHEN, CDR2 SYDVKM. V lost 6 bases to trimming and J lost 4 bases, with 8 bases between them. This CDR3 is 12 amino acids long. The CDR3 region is CASRAGPDTQYF. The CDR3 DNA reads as TGTGCCAGCAGGGCGGGCCCAGATACGCAGTATTTT.

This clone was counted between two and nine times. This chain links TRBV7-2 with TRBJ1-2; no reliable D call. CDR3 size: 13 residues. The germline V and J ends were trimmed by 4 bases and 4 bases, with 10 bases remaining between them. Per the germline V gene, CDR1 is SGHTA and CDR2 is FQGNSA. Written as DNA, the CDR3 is TGTGCCAGCAGCTCTACGTCGGTCTATGGCTACACCTTC. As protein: CASSSTSVYGYTF.

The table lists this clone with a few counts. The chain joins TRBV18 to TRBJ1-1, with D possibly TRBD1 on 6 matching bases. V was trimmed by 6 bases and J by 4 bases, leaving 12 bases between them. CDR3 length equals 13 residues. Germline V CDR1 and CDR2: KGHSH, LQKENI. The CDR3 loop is CASSAGELTEAFF. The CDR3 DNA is TGTGCCAGCTCGGCAGGGGAGCTCACTGAAGCTTTCTTT.

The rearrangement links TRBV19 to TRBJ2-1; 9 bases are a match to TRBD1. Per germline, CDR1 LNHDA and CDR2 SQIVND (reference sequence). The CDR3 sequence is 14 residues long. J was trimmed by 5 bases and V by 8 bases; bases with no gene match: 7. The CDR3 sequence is CASARDRVNNEQFF. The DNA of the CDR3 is TGTGCCAGTGCTCGGGACAGGGTAAACAATGAGCAGTTCTTC.

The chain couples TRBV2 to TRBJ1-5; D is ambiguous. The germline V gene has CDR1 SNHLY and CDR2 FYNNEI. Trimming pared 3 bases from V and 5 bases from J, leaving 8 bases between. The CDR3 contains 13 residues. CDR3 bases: TGTGCCAGCAGTGAGTTTGAGGATCAGCCCCAGCATTTT. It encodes CASSEFEDQPQHF.

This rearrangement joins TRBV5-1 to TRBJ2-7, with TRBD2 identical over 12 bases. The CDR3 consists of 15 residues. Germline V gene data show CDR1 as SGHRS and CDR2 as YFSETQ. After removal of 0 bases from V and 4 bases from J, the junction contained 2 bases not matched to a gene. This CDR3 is CASSLGLAGEYEQYF. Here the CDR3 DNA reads TGCGCCAGCAGCTTGGGACTAGCGGGAGAATACGAGCAGTACTTC.

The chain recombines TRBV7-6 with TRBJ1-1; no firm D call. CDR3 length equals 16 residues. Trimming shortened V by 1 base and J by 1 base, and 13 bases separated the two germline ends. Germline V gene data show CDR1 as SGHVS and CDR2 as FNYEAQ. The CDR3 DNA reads TGTGCCAGCAGCTTAGTGGGGAGTACCCAGAACACTGAAGCTTTCTTT. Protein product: CASSLVGSTQNTEAFF.

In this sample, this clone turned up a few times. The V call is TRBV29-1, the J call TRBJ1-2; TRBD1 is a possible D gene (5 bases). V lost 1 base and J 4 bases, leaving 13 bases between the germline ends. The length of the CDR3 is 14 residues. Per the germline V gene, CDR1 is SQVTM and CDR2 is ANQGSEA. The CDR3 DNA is TGCAGCGTTGAAGTGAGCGGGGGTGGCTATGGCTACACCTTC. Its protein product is CSVEVSGGGYGYTF.

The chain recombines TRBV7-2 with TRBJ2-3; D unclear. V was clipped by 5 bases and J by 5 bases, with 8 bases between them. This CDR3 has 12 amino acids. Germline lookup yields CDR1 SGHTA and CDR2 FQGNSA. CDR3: CASSPRVDTQYF. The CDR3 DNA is TGTGCCAGCAGCCCCCGGGTAGATACGCAGTATTTT.

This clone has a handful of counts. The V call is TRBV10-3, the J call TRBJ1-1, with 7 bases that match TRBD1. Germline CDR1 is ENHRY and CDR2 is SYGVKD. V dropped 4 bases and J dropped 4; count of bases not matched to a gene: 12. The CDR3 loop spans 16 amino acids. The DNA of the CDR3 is TGTGCCATCAGTGGTCAGGGGGGCTACTTGGCCACTGAAGCTTTCTTT. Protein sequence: CAISGQGGYLATEAFF.

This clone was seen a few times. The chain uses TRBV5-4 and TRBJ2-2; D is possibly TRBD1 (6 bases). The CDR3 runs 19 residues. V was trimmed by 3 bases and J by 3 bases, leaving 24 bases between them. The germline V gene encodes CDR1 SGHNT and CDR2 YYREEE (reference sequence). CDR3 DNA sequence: TGTGCCAGCAGCTCCCGGTTGGGCAGGGGTCGTGATCACACCGGGGAGCTGTTTTTT. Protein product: CASSSRLGRGRDHTGELFF.

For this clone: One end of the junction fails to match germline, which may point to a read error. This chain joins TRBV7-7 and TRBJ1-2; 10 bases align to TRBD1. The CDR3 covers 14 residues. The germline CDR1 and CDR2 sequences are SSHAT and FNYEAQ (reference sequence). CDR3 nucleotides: TGTGCTAGCAGCCCCCTGACAGGGGGCCATGGCTACACCTTC. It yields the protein CASSPLTGGHGYTF.

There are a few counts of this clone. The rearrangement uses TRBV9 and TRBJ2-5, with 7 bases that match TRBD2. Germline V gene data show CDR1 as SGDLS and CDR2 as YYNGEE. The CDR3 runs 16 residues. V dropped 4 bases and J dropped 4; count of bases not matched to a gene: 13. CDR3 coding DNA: TGTGCCAGCAGCTCCAGAGGAGGCGGGAGTTTAGAGACCCAGTACTTC. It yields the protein CASSSRGGGSLETQYF. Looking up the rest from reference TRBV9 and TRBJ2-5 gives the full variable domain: DSGVTQTPKHLITATGQRVTLRCSPRSGDLSVYWYQQSLDQGLQFLIQYYNGEERAKGNILERFSAQQFPDLHSELNLSSLELGDSALYFCASSSRGGGSLETQYFGPGTRLLVL.

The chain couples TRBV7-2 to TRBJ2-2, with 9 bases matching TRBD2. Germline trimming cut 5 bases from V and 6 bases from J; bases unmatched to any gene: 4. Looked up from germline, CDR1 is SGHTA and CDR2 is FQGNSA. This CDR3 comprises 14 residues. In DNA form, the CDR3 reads TGTGCCAGCAGCCCCGGGACTAGCCCCGGGGAGCTGTTTTTT. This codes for CASSPGTSPGELFF.

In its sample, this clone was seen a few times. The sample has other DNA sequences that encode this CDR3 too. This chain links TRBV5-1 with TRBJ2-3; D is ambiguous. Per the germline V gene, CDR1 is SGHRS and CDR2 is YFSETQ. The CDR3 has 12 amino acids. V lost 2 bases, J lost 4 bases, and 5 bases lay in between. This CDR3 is CASSLTADTQYF. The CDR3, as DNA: TGCGCCAGCAGCTTAACAGCAGATACGCAGTATTTT.

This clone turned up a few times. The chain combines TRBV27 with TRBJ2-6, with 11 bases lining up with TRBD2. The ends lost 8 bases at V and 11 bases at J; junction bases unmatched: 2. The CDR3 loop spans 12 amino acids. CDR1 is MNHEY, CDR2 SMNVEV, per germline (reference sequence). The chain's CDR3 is CASRLAGHVLTF. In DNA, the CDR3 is TGTGCCAGCCGACTAGCGGGACACGTCCTGACTTTC.

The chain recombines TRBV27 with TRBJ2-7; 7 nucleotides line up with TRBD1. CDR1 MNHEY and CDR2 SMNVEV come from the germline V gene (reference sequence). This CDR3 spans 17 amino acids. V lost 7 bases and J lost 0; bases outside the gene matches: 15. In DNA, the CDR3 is TGTGCCAGCAATCACTACTTTCCGGGACAGATCTCCTACGAGCAGTACTTC. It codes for CASNHYFPGQISYEQYF.

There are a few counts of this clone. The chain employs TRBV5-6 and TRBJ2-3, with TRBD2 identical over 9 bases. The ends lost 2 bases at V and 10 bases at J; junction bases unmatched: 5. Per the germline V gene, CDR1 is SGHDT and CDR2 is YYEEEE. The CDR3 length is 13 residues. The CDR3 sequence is CASSFLTSGSQYF. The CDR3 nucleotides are TGTGCCAGCAGCTTCTTAACTAGCGGGTCGCAGTATTTT.

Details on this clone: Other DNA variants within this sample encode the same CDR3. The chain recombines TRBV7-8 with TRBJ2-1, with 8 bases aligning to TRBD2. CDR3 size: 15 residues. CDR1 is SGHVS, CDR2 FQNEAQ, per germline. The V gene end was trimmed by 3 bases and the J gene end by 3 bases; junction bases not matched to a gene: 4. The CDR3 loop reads CASSFLAGNYNEQFF. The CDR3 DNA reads TGTGCCAGCAGCTTCCTAGCGGGTAACTACAATGAGCAGTTCTTC.

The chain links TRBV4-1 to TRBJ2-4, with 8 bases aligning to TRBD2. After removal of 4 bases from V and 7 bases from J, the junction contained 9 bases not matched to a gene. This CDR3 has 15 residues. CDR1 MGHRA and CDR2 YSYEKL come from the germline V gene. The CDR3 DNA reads TGCGCCAGCAGCCCCGGGGGGGACCAGGTGAACATTCAGTACTTC. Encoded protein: CASSPGGDQVNIQYF.

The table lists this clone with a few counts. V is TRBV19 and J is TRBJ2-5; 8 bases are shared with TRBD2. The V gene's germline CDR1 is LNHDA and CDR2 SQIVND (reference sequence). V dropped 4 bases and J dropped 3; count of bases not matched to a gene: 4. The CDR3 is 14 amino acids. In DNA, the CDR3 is TGTGCCAGTAGTACGACTAGCGCCGAAGAGACCCAGTACTTC. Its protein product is CASSTTSAEETQYF.

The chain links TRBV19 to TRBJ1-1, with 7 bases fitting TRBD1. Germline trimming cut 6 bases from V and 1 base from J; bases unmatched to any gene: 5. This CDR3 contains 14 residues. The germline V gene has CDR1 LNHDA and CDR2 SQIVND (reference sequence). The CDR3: CASSPDRSNTEAFF. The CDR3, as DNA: TGTGCCAGTAGCCCGGACAGGTCGAACACTGAAGCTTTCTTT.

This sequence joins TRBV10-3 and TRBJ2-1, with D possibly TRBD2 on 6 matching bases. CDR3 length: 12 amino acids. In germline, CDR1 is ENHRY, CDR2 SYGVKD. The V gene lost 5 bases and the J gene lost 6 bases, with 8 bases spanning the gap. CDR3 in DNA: TGTGCCATCAGTTGGGACTCCAATGAGCAGTTCTTC. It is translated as CAISWDSNEQFF.

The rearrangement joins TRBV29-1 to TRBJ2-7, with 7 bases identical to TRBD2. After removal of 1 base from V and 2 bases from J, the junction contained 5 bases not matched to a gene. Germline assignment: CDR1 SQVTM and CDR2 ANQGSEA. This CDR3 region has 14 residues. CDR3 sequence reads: CSVEAASGTYEQYF. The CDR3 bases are TGCAGCGTTGAAGCGGCTAGCGGCACCTACGAGCAGTACTTC.

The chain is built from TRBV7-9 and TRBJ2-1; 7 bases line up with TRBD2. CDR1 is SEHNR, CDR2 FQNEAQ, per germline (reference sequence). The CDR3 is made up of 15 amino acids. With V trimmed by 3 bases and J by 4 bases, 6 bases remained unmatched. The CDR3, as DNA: TGTGCCAGCAGCTTGGGGCGGGAGACGTACAATGAGCAGTTCTTC. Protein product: CASSLGRETYNEQFF.

For the CDR3, the DNA is TGTGCCAGCAGCTTGTTCGCTGAAGCTTTCTTT. Translated, it gives CASSLFAEAFF. The chain uses TRBV5-6 and TRBJ1-1; D ambiguous. Germline V gives CDR1 SGHDT, CDR2 YYEEEE. CDR3 length: 11 amino acids. V was shortened by 1 base and J by 6 bases, with 4 bases between the two germline ends.

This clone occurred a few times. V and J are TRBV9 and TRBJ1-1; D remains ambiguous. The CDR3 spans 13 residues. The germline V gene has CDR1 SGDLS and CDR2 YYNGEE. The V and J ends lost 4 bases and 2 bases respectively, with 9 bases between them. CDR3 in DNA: TGTGCCAGCAGCTACTGGACTAACACTGAAGCTTTCTTT. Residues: CASSYWTNTEAFF.

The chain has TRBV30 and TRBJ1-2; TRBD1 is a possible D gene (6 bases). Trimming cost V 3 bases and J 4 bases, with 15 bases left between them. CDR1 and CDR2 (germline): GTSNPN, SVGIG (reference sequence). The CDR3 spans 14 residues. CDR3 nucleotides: TGTGCCTGGAGAATACAGGGCGTCGGCTATGGCTACACCTTC. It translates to CAWRIQGVGYGYTF. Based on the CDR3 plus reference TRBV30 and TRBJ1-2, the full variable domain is SQTIHQWPATLVQPVGSPLSLECTVEGTSNPNLYWYRQAAGRGLQLLFYSVGIGQISSEVPQNLSASRPQDRQFILSSKKLLLSDSGFYLCAWRIQGVGYGYTFGSGTRLTVV.